One TCR beta chain is described in this entry. This entry is derived from a study of blood T cell repertoires in COVID-19. Study-level information: Samples representing acute and convalescent COVID-19 were sourced from the United States, Italy and Spain. T cells, B-cell-depleted T cells, or PBMCs supplied cDNA or gDNA.

In the source study's methods: Counts of nucleated cells, estimated from reference gene primer amplification, were obtained. Profiled with immunoSEQ multiplex PCR; TCRdb holds only in-frame clones, not every one. V and J calls and clone size follow that table, whereas D and trimming were derived from the DNA. The sample comprises roughly 280,000 clones, about 89% of which are singletons, and around 2% rests with the top ten. The germline V and J ends were trimmed by 1 base and 8 bases, with 9 bases remaining between them. CDR3 size: 14 residues. The germline CDR1 and CDR2 sequences are SEHNR and FQNEAQ (reference sequence).

The specimen was peripheral blood. The rearrangement joins TRBV7-9 to TRBJ1-6; D is undetermined. This clonotype originated in a man aged 50 or older with acute or convalescent COVID-19. The CDR3 region is CASSLGIADSPLHF. The CDR3 DNA follows: TGTGCCAGCAGCTTAGGGATTGCGGATTCACCCCTCCACTTT.